Sequencing of this T cell receptor beta chain was carried out in a study of OX40 agonist ivuxolimab in advanced cancers. The CDR3 has 16 residues. Germline V CDR1 and CDR2: MNHEY, SVGAGI. Trimming removed 4 bases at V and 6 bases at J, with 19 bases between. TCRdb keeps only in-frame clones here, not all; method: immunoSEQ multiplex PCR. The repertoire holds approximately 70,000 clones, with around nine tenths as singletons. The sequence was collected from an adult with an advanced solid tumor such as melanoma, head and neck, liver or kidney cancer. The J gene is TRBJ2-1, the V gene TRBV6-5; D is possibly TRBD1 or TRBD2 (6 bases each). The sequenced sample was CD4+ or CD8+ T cells sorted from blood, obtained in a trial of the OX40 agonist ivuxolimab. The CDR3 sequence: CASSSRRGATSNEQFF. Here the CDR3 DNA reads TGTGCCAGCAGTTCCCGGAGGGGGGCAACCAGCAATGAGCAGTTCTTC.